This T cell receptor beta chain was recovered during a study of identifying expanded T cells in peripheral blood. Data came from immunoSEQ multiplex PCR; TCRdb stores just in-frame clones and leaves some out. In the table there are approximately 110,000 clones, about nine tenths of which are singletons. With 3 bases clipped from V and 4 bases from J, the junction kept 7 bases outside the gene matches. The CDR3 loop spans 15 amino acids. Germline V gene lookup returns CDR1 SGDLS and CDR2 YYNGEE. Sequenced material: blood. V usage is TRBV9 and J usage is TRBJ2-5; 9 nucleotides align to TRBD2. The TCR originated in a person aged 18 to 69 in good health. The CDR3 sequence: CASSGSGLAPETQYF. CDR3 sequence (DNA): TGTGCCAGCAGCGGATCGGGACTAGCCCCAGAGACCCAGTACTTC.